Below, one T cell receptor beta chain is given with its context. The target antigen is unknown. Trimming took 4 bases from V and 8 from J, leaving 17 bases between them. There are 13 residues in the CDR3. Germline-derived CDR1 and CDR2 are GTSNPN and SVGIG (reference sequence). This entry belongs to a study of CD8+ T cells in alopecia areata. In each case, RNA was isolated and then reverse transcribed into cDNA as the sequencing template. The method was immunoSEQ multiplex PCR; TCRdb's version includes in-frame clones alone and lacks a portion of them. The repertoire holds roughly 97,000 clones, with roughly two fifths as singletons. PBMC-derived CD4+ and CD8+ T cells were sorted. General study points: Higher clonality was seen in lesional scalp than in normal scalp, especially in alopecia totalis/universalis.

The chain employs TRBV30 and TRBJ1-2; D gene ambiguous. This receptor was obtained from a human donor with alopecia areata. Sequencing used CD4+ T cells sorted from blood. The CDR3 region is CAWKVLSLWGYTF. CDR3 nucleotide sequence: TGTGCCTGGAAGGTACTATCTCTGTGGGGCTACACCTTC.